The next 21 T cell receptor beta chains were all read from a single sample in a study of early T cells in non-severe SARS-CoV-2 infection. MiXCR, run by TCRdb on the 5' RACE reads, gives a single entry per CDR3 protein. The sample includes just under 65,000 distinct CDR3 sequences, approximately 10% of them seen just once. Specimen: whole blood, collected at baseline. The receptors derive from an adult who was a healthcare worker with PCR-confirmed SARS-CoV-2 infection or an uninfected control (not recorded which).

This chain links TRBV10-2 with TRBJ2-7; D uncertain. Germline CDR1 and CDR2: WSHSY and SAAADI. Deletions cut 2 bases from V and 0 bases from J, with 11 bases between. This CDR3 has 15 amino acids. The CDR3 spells CASSESIMNSYEQYF. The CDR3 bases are TGCGCCAGCAGTGAGAGTATCATGAACTCCTACGAGCAGTACTTC.

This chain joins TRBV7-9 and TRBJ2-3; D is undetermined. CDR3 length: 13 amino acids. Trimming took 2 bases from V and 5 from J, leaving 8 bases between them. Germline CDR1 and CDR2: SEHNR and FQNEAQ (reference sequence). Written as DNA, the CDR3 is TGTGCCAGCAGCTTACTGTTCAAAGATACGCAGTATTTT. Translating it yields CASSLLFKDTQYF. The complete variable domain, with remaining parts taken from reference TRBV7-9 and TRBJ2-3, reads DTGVSQNPRHKITKRGQNVTFRCDPISEHNRLYWYRQTLGQGPEFLTYFQNEAQLEKSRLLSDRFSAERPKGSFSTLEIQRTEQGDSAMYLCASSLLFKDTQYFGPGTRLTVL.

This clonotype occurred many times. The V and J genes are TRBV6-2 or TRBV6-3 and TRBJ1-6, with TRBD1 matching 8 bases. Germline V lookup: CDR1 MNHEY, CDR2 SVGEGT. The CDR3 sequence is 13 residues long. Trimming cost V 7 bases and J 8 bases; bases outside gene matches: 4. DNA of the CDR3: TGTGCCAGCACCGACAGGGGTTATTCACCCCTCCACTTT. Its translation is CASTDRGYSPLHF.

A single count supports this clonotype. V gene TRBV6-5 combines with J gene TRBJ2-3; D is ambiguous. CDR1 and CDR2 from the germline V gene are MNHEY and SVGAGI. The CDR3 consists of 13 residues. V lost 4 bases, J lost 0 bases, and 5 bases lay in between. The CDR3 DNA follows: TGTGCCAGCAGTTTGGCCAGCACAGATACGCAGTATTTT. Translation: CASSLASTDTQYF.

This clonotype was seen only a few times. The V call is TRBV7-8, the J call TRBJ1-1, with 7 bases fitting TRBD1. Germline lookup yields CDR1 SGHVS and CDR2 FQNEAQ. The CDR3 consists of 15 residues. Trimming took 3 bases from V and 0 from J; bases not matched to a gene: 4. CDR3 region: CASSFGQVMNTEAFF. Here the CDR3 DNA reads TGTGCCAGCAGCTTTGGACAGGTGATGAACACTGAAGCTTTCTTT.

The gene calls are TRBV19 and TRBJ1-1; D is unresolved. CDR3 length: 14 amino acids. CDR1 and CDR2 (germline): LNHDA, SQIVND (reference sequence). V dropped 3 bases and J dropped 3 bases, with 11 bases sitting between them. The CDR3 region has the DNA TGTGCCAGTAGTATGTCGGCAGGCTACACTGAAGCTTTCTTT. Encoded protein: CASSMSAGYTEAFF. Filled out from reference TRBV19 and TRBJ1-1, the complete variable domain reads DGGITQSPKYLFRKEGQNVTLSCEQNLNHDAMYWYRQDPGQGLRLIYYSQIVNDFQKGDIAEGYSVSREKKESFPLTVTSAQKNPTAFYLCASSMSAGYTEAFFGQGTRLTVV.

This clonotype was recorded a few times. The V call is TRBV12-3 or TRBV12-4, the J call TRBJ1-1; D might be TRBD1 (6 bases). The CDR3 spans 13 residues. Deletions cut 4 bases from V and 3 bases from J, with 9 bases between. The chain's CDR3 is CASSSHRDTEAFF. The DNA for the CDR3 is TGTGCCAGCAGTTCGCACAGGGACACTGAAGCTTTCTTT.

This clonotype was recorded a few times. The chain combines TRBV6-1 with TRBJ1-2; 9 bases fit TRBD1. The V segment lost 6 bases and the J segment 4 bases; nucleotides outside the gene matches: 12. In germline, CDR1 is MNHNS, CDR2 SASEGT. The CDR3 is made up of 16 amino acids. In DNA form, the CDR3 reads TGTGCCAGCAGGATAAAACCGGGACAGGGATCCTATGGCTACACCTTC. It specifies CASRIKPGQGSYGYTF.

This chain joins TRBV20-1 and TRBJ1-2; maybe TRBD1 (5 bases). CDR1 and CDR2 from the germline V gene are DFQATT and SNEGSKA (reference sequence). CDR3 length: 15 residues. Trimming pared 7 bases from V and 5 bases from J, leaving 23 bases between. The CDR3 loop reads CSVPTLSGTIYGYTF. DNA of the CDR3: TGCAGTGTCCCGACCCTTTCGGGGACCATTTATGGCTACACCTTC.

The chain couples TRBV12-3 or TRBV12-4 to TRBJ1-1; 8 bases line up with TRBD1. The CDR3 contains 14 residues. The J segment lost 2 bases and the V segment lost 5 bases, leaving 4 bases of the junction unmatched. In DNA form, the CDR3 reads TGTGCCAGCAGTATTACAGGGGGAAACACTGAAGCTTTCTTT. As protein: CASSITGGNTEAFF.

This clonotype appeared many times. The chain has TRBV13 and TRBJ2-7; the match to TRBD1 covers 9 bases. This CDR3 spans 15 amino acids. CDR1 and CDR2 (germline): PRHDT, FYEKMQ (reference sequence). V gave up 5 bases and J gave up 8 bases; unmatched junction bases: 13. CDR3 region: CASSATGTGNTQQYF. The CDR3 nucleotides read TGTGCCAGCAGCGCGACCGGGACAGGGAATACCCAGCAGTACTTC.

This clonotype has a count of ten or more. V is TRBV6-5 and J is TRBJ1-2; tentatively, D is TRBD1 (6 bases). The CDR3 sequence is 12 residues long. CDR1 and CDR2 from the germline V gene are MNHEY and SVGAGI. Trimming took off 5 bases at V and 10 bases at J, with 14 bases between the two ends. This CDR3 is CASSPTGLAYTF. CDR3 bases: TGTGCCAGCAGTCCAACAGGGTTGGCCTACACCTTC.

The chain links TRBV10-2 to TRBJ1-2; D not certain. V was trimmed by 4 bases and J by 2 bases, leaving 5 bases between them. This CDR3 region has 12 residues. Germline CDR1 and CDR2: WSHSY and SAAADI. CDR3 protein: CASSGGNYGYTF. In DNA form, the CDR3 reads TGCGCCAGCAGTGGCGGGAACTATGGCTACACCTTC.

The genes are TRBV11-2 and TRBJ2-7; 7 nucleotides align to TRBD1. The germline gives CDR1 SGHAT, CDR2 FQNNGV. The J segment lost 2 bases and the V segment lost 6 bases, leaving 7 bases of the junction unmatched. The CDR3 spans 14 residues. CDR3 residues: CASRTTGAAYEQYF. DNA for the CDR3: TGTGCCAGCAGAACAACAGGGGCCGCCTACGAGCAGTACTTC.

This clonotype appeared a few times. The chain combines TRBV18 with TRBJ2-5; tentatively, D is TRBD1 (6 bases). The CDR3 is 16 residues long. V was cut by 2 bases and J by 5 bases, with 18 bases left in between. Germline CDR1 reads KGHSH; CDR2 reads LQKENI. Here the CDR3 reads CASSPTRTNRDETQYF. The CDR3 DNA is TGTGCCAGCTCACCAACTCGGACGAACAGGGATGAGACCCAGTACTTC.

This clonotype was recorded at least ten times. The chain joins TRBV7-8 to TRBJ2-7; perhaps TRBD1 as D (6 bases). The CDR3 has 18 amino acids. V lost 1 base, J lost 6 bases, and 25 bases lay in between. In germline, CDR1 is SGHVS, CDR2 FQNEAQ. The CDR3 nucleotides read TGTGCCAGCAGCTTAGTGGTCAGCGGTGGGGGCGCCGGGCGCGAGCAGTACTTC. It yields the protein CASSLVVSGGGAGREQYF.

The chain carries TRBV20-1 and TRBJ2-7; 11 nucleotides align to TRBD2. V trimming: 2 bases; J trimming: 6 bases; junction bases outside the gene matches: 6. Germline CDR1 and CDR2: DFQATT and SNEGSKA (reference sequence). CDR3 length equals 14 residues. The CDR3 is CSARTGTSGREQYF. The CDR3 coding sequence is TGCAGTGCTAGAACGGGGACTAGCGGACGCGAGCAGTACTTC.

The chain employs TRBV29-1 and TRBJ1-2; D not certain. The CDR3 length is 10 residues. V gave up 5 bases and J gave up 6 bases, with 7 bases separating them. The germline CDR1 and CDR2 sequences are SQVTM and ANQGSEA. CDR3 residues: CSVFGDGYTF. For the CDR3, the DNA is TGCAGCGTTTTTGGGGATGGCTACACCTTC.

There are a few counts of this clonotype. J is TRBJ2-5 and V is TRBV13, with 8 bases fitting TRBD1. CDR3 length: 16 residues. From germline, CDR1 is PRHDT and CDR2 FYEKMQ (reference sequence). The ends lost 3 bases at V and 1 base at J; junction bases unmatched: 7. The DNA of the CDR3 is TGTGCCAGCAGCTTCGGTGAAGACAGGGGCCAAGAGACCCAGTACTTC. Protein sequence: CASSFGEDRGQETQYF. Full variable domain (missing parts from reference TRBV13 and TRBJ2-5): AAGVIQSPRHLIKEKRETATLKCYPIPRHDTVYWYQQGPGQDPQFLISFYEKMQSDKGSIPDRFSAQQFSDYHSELNMSSLELGDSALYFCASSFGEDRGQETQYFGPGTRLLVL.

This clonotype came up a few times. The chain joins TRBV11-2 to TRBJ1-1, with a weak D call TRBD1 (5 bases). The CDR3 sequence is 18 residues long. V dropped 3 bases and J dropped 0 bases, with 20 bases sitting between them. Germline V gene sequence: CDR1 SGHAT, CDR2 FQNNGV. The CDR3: CASSFGSLRRGMNTEAFF. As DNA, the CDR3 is TGTGCCAGCAGCTTTGGCTCGTTACGGCGGGGGATGAACACTGAAGCTTTCTTT.

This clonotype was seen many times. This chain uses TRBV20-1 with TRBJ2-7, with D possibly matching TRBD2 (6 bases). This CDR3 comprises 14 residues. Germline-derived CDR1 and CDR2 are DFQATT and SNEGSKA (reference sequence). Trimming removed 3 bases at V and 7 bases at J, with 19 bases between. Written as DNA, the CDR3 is TGCAGTGCTAGCCTGGGCAGGGAGGCCCTAGAGCAGTACTTC. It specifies CSASLGREALEQYF.